The 15 T cell receptor beta chains below come from one sample, sequenced in a study of T cell repertoires and HLA-DP antigens (dated 2018 in TCRdb). Library preparation employed the immunoSEQ multiplex PCR assay. TCRdb retrieved this table from immuneACCESS and kept in-frame rearrangements only. Not all clones are present; in checked studies, unresolved V genes account for under half, and no reason is known for the remainder. This sample holds over 100,000 clones; 80% to 95% were observed only once. The ten largest clones take up about 0.27% of the sample. What these receptors recognize is not known. Sequenced material: CD4+ T cells from PBMCs. These receptors originate from a woman under 30 in good health and CMV-seronegative.

The V call is TRBV27, the J call TRBJ2-6; the D gene is possibly TRBD2 (6 bases). V lost 5 bases, J lost 1 base, and 18 bases lay in between. Germline CDR1 MNHEY, CDR2 SMNVEV (reference sequence). There are 18 residues in the CDR3. DNA of the CDR3: TGTGCCAGCAGTCCAGGACTACCAGGTGCGTCTGGGGCCAACGTCCTGACTTTC. This encodes CASSPGLPGASGANVLTF. Drawing the rest from reference TRBV27 and TRBJ2-6, the complete variable domain is EAQVTQNPRYLITVTGKKLTVTCSQNMNHEYMSWYRQDPGLGLRQIYYSMNVEVTDKGDVPEGYKVSRKEKRNFPLILESPSPNQTSLYFCASSPGLPGASGANVLTFGAGSRLTVL.

This clone has just one count. V and J are TRBV18 and TRBJ2-5; D gene uncertain. This CDR3 has 12 amino acids. Germline CDR1 and CDR2: KGHSH and LQKENI. V lost 5 bases to trimming and J lost 5 bases, with 9 bases between them. The CDR3 sequence: CASSGVGETQYF. For the CDR3, the DNA is TGTGCCAGCTCAGGTGTCGGGGAGACCCAGTACTTC.

The J gene is TRBJ2-5, the V gene TRBV5-6, with D possibly matching TRBD1 (6 bases). This CDR3 has 15 amino acids. Trimming removed 3 bases at V and 2 bases at J, with 14 bases between. The germline gives CDR1 SGHDT, CDR2 YYEEEE. As DNA, the CDR3 is TGTGCCAGCAGCTACCTCGACAGGCTTCAAGAGACCCAGTACTTC. Its translation is CASSYLDRLQETQYF.

The rearrangement joins TRBV19 to TRBJ1-1; D is possibly TRBD1 (6 bases). The V and J ends lost 6 bases and 5 bases respectively, with 16 bases between them. CDR1 and CDR2 (germline): LNHDA, SQIVND (reference sequence). CDR3 size: 14 residues. The CDR3 bases are TGTGCCAGTAGAACTGGGGGCCTTGGGACTGAAGCTTTCTTT. Protein product: CASRTGGLGTEAFF.

Concerning this clone: The junction shows a germline mismatch at one end, possibly a read error. This sequence joins TRBV4-1 and TRBJ2-2; weak D call: TRBD1 (5 bases). Germline V CDR1 and CDR2: MGHRA, YSYEKL. The length of the CDR3 is 15 residues. CDR3 residues: CATSWSRTTGGELFF. The CDR3 DNA reads TGCGCCACCAGCTGGAGCAGGACCACAGGCGGGGAGCTGTTTTTT.

This chain links TRBV11-2 with TRBJ2-7, with 10 bases fitting TRBD2. The CDR3 length is 15 residues. V lost 0 bases and J lost 6; bases outside the gene matches: 5. Per germline, CDR1 SGHAT and CDR2 FQNNGV. CDR3 DNA sequence: TGTGCCAGCAGCTTAGACGGGCTAGCGGGAGTCGAGCAGTACTTC. This sequence encodes CASSLDGLAGVEQYF.

The V gene is TRBV9, the J gene TRBJ2-5; weak D call: TRBD1 (6 bases). Between the trimmed V and J ends, which lost 0 bases and 4 bases, there was a span of 10 bases. The CDR3 extends over 14 amino acids. Germline V gives CDR1 SGDLS, CDR2 YYNGEE. The CDR3 region has the DNA TGTGCCAGCAGCGTAGATGGGGGCCGAGAGACCCAGTACTTC. Its protein product is CASSVDGGRETQYF.

The chain is built from TRBV4-3 and TRBJ1-4; D remains unclear. This CDR3 is built from 16 residues. Trimming removed 1 base at V and 0 bases at J, with 9 bases between. Germline V gives CDR1 LGHNA, CDR2 YSLEER. The CDR3 sequence: CASSQGTVATNEKLFF. The CDR3 DNA is TGCGCCAGCAGCCAAGGTACGGTTGCAACTAATGAAAAACTGTTTTTT.

The V and J genes are TRBV29-1 and TRBJ2-5; 10 bases map to TRBD2. J gave up 10 bases and V 4 bases, and 6 bases lay outside the gene matches. The germline V gene encodes CDR1 SQVTM and CDR2 ANQGSEA. The CDR3 runs to 12 residues. CDR3 region: CSVGGWTSGQYF. The CDR3 region has the DNA TGCAGCGTTGGGGGTTGGACTAGCGGCCAGTACTTC.

V is TRBV7-9 and J is TRBJ2-6; D is unclear. The V gene lost 4 bases and the J gene lost 0 bases, with 13 bases spanning the gap. Germline V gene sequence: CDR1 SEHNR, CDR2 FQNEAQ (reference sequence). CDR3 length: 17 residues. CDR3 amino acids: CASSSIRRSSGANVLTF. DNA of the CDR3: TGTGCCAGCAGCTCGATCCGACGGAGCTCTGGGGCCAACGTCCTGACTTTC.

V is TRBV18 and J is TRBJ1-3; no clear D. The CDR3 spans 16 residues. Trimming cost V 4 bases and J 0 bases, with 13 bases left between them. Germline V gives CDR1 KGHSH, CDR2 LQKENI. The CDR3 loop reads CASSHNRAHSGNTIYF. Written as DNA, the CDR3 is TGTGCCAGCTCACATAACCGGGCCCACTCTGGAAACACCATATATTTT.

This rearrangement joins TRBV5-1 to TRBJ2-1, with 12 bases fitting TRBD2. The V and J ends lost 7 bases and 4 bases, in that order; junction bases with no gene match: 3. The CDR3 runs to 14 residues. The germline V gene has CDR1 SGHRS and CDR2 YFSETQ. The CDR3 loop reads CASGTSGRYNEQFF. The CDR3 nucleotides read TGCGCCAGCGGGACTAGCGGGCGATACAATGAGCAGTTCTTC.

This chain connects TRBV7-8 to TRBJ2-1; TRBD2 matches 13 bases. V was pared by 3 bases and J by 7 bases, with 6 bases of the junction left unmatched. CDR3 length: 16 residues. Germline CDR1 and CDR2: SGHVS and FQNEAQ. CDR3 region: CASSFPRTSGRNEQFF. The CDR3 DNA sequence: TGTGCCAGCAGCTTTCCGCGGACTAGCGGGAGAAATGAGCAGTTCTTC.

The chain uses TRBV14 and TRBJ2-1, with D unclear. V was shortened by 0 bases and J by 10 bases, with 4 bases between the two germline ends. This CDR3 comprises 11 residues. Germline V lookup: CDR1 SGHDN, CDR2 FVKESK. CDR3 sequence: CASSQEREQFF. CDR3 coding DNA: TGTGCCAGCAGCCAAGAGAGGGAGCAGTTCTTC.

This chain uses TRBV5-1 with TRBJ2-2; the match to TRBD2 covers 7 bases. Trimming cost V 0 bases and J 4 bases; bases outside gene matches: 6. This CDR3 region has 16 residues. Germline values: CDR1 SGHRS, CDR2 YFSETQ. The CDR3 region is CASSLAGGRGTGELFF. The DNA for the CDR3 is TGCGCCAGCAGCTTGGCCGGGGGGAGAGGCACCGGGGAGCTGTTTTTT.